This TCR beta chain is from a study of radiotherapy plus CTLA-4 blockade in lung cancer. Study conclusions and caveats: Among reported predictors of response, early blood T cell clone dynamics with interferon-beta performed best.

This table comes from immunoSEQ multiplex PCR, and its TCRdb copy is limited to in-frame clones, with some not included. The repertoire consists of roughly 44,000 clones, with 76% occurring once and the leading ten covering roughly 10%. CTLA-4 blockade with ipilimumab, together with focal radiation, was given to patients with chemo-refractory metastatic non-small-cell lung cancer. CDR3 length: 15 residues. V was clipped by 0 bases and J by 5 bases, with 11 bases between them. Germline CDR1 MNHEY, CDR2 SVGAGI. Of note for this clone: Its specificity is not known.

Here the sequenced sample was peripheral blood, taken from a patient treated with radiotherapy plus ipilimumab. This receptor was obtained from a human donor with non-small cell lung cancer who had stable disease on radiotherapy plus ipilimumab. The chain uses TRBV6-5 and TRBJ1-5; maybe TRBD1 (5 bases). CDR3 region: CASSYSRDGDQPQHF. The CDR3 bases are TGTGCCAGCAGTTACTCGAGGGACGGCGATCAGCCCCAGCATTTT.